The clone carrying this T cell receptor (beta chain) was recorded once. Produced via immunoSEQ multiplex PCR; TCRdb's table is partial and in-frame only. The data contain about 46,000 clones, around 85% of them singletons. The data are from a study of blood T cell repertoires in COVID-19. The CDR3 is 15 amino acids. Per the germline V gene, CDR1 is ENHRY and CDR2 is SYGVKD. Unmatched junction bases numbered 12, after V lost 6 bases and J lost 6 bases. The material sequenced was peripheral blood. The genes are TRBV10-3 and TRBJ2-3; 7 bases fit TRBD1. This TCR was recovered from a human donor in a cohort sampled during active COVID-19. The donor label of this sample is uncertain. CDR3 region: CAIRKQGSSTDTQYF. In DNA form, the CDR3 reads TGTGCCATCAGGAAACAGGGGTCCTCGACGGATACGCAGTATTTT.